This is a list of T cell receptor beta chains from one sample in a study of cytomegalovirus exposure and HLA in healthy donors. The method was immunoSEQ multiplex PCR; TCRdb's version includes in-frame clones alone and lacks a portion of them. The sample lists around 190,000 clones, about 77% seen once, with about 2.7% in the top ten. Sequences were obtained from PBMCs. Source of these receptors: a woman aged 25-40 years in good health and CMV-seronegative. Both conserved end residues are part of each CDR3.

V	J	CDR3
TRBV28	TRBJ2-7	CASSFRDNPYEQYF
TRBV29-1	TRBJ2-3	CSLIRGSDTQYF
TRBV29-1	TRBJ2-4	CSVEVQGVAKNIQYF
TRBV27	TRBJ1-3	CASGDRGPRNTIYF
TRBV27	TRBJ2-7	CASSPDWGHPYEQYF
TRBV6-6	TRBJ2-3	CASSRDLYTDTQYF
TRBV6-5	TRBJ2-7	CASKDRGYEQYF
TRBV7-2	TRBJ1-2	CASSSYTGTENGYTF
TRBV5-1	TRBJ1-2	CASSSWGGNYGYTF
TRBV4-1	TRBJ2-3	CASSHADRVEADTQYF
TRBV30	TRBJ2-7	CAWSVGGVLYEQYF
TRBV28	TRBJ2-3	CASTGASGNPDSSTDTQYF
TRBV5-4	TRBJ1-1	CASSLGGALNTEAFF
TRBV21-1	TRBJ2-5	CASSKKKGTRLAGVRQETQYF
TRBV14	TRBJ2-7	CASSPDALLPEYF
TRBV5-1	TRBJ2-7	CASSPGTGWYEQYF
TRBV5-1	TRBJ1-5	CASSLEGGQPQHF
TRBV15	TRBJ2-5	CATSPRGGVETQYF
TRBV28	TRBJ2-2	CASSPGQGWPGELFF
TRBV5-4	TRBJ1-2	CASSLALRVSDGYPF
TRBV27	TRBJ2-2	CASSSWTVLNTGELFF
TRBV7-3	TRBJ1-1	CASSGQGNTEAFF
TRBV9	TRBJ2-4	CASSVEGAPPYF
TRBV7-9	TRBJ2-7	CASSLEASVRGYEQYF
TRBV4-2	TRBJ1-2	CASSQGQGPGYGYTF
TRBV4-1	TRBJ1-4	CASSQDRGATNEKLFF
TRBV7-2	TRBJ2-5	CASSPGTTGQETQYF
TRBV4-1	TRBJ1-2	CASSPGTGDPYGYTF
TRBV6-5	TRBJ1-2	CASSPTGPYGYTF
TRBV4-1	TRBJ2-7	CASSQERDSSYEQYF
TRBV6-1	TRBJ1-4	CASSERRPGGEKLFF
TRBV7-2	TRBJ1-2	CASSLGVGVNYGYTF
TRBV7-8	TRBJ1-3	CASSLASTVYSGNTIYF
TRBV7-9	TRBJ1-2	CASSSTVYGYTF
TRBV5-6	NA	CASSSGPQSAYEQYF
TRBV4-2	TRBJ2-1	CASSQAQGARSEQFF
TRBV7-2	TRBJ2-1	CASSPQSQGQFF
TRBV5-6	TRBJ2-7	CASSFGTGVYEQYF
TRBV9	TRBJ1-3	CASKPPSGNTIYF
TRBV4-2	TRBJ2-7	CASSRLGLADLEEQYF
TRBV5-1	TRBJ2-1	CASTLLRERYNEQFF
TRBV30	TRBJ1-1	CARSRELAGTEAFF
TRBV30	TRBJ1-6	CAWSMSSPLHF
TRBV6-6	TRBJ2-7	CASSYVADYEQYF